This T cell receptor beta chain is drawn from a study of blood T cell repertoires in COVID-19. Assay: immunoSEQ multiplex PCR; the TCRdb copy retains only in-frame clones and omits some. Of over 250,000 clones listed, 87% are singletons. The CDR3 length is 15 residues. V lost 0 bases and J 1 base, leaving 10 bases between the germline ends. The germline V gene has CDR1 ENHRY and CDR2 SYGVKD. Sequencing input: peripheral blood. The sequence was obtained from a woman aged 45 to 65 with acute or convalescent COVID-19. V usage is TRBV10-3 and J usage is TRBJ2-7; D not resolved. Here the CDR3 reads CAISESLARSYEQYF. The DNA for the CDR3 is TGTGCCATCAGTGAGTCTTTGGCCAGGTCCTACGAGCAGTACTTC.